Each of the 31 T cell receptor beta chains below was sequenced from the same sample in a study of T cells in Graves' hyperthyroidism and ophthalmopathy. Amplification of TCR beta CDR3 regions was performed using RNA transcripts as template. TCR CDR3 underwent first-round RT-PCR with the HTBI primer set. TCRdb re-called the multiplex PCR reads with MiXCR, one entry per CDR3 protein. The sample lists 300,000 to 450,000 distinct CDR3 sequences, just under 25% seen once, with about 70% in the top ten. Sequenced material: blood. The receptor source for this set is a man aged 50 to 60 with Graves' hyperthyroidism.

CDR3 in DNA: TGTGCCAGCTCTCGACAGGGGGACGGCGAGCAGTACTTC. Protein sequence: CASSRQGDGEQYF. The chain uses TRBV18 and TRBJ2-7; 9 bases are shared with TRBD1. Germline lookup yields CDR1 KGHSH and CDR2 LQKENI. The CDR3 sequence is 13 residues long. J lost 6 bases, V lost 6 bases, and 6 bases had no gene match. Together with reference TRBV18 and TRBJ2-7, the CDR3 gives the full variable domain: NAGVMQNPRHLVRRRGQEARLRCSPMKGHSHVYWYRQLPEEGLKFMVYLQKENIIDESGMPKERFSAEFPKEGPSILRIQQVVRGDSAAYFCASSRQGDGEQYFGPGTRLTVT.

The chain joins TRBV12-5 to TRBJ2-1; 7 bases are a match to TRBD1. V lost 7 bases to trimming and J lost 8 bases; unmatched junction nucleotides: 11. The CDR3 length is 14 residues. Germline CDR1 and CDR2: LGHNT and FRNRAP. DNA of the CDR3: TGTGCTAGTGAATATTACAGGGGAGCGGATGAGCAGTTCTTC. Translation gives CASEYYRGADEQFF. Full variable domain (missing parts from reference TRBV12-5 and TRBJ2-1): DARVTQTPRHKVTEMGQEVTMRCQPILGHNTVFWYRQTMMQGLELLAYFRNRAPLDDSGMPKDRFSAEMPDATLATLKIQPSEPRDSAVYFCASEYYRGADEQFFGPGTRLTVL.

This clonotype came up a few times. The chain carries TRBV6-1 and TRBJ2-3; a weak D match, TRBD2 (6 bases). Germline CDR1 and CDR2: MNHNS and SASEGT. The V and J ends lost 3 bases and 2 bases respectively, with 18 bases between them. The CDR3 loop spans 17 amino acids. CDR3 bases: TGTGCCAGCAGTGAGGAGGTGCGGAGGGGACTCACAGATACGCAGTATTTT. Its translation is CASSEEVRRGLTDTQYF.

In its sample, this clonotype was seen once. V and J are TRBV6-2 or TRBV6-3 and TRBJ2-7; D possibly corresponds to TRBD2 (5 bases). Germline CDR1 reads MNHEY; CDR2 reads SVGEGT. CDR3 size: 14 residues. V gave up 8 bases and J gave up 1 base, with 15 bases separating them. DNA for the CDR3: TGTGCCAGCCTCCGCAGCGGTTCTTCCTACGAGCAGTACTTC. Translation gives CASLRSGSSYEQYF.

This chain joins TRBV14 and TRBJ2-7; no clear D. V was shortened by 2 bases and J by 6 bases, with 5 bases between the two germline ends. This CDR3 is 11 amino acids long. The germline CDR1 and CDR2 sequences are SGHDN and FVKESK. CDR3 nucleotides: TGTGCCAGCAGCCAATGGGGCGAGCAGTACTTC. Translation: CASSQWGEQYF.

The chain uses TRBV29-1 and TRBJ2-3; a weak D match, TRBD1 (6 bases). The CDR3 totals 12 residues. V was trimmed by 7 bases and J by 6 bases, leaving 14 bases between them. CDR1 and CDR2 from the germline V gene are SQVTM and ANQGSEA. The CDR3 loop reads CSAQGAPDTQYF. The CDR3 DNA sequence: TGCAGCGCACAGGGTGCCCCGGATACGCAGTATTTT.

This clonotype occurred many times. This chain connects TRBV12-3 or TRBV12-4 to TRBJ1-2; 7 nucleotides line up with TRBD1. This CDR3 comprises 12 residues. The V and J ends lost 3 bases and 8 bases, in that order; junction bases with no gene match: 3. CDR3 residues: CASSFTGDGYTF. CDR3 DNA: TGTGCCAGCAGTTTTACAGGGGACGGCTACACCTTC.

There are a few counts of this clonotype. The chain recombines TRBV20-1 with TRBJ2-1; unclear D gene. V was cut by 1 base and J by 3 bases, with 10 bases left in between. CDR3 length: 14 residues. Germline V gene lookup returns CDR1 DFQATT and CDR2 SNEGSKA (reference sequence). The CDR3 nucleotides read TGCAGTGCTAGAGTGGCGGAAGGCTACAATGAGCAGTTCTTC. This translates into CSARVAEGYNEQFF.

This clonotype showed up many times. The chain links TRBV12-3 or TRBV12-4 to TRBJ2-7; D possibly uses TRBD1 or TRBD2 (5 bases each). V shed 6 bases and J shed 4 bases, with 10 bases lying between them. This CDR3 contains 12 residues. CDR3: CASSRDGYEQYF. CDR3 in DNA: TGTGCCAGCAGCCGGGACGGTTACGAGCAGTACTTC.

Note on this clonotype: The final CDR3 position lacks the conserved phenylalanine or tryptophan, pointing to a likely read error. The chain joins TRBV7-2 to TRBJ2-1; TRBD2 matches 7 bases. The CDR3 consists of 15 residues. Per the germline V gene, CDR1 is SGHTA and CDR2 is FQGNSA. The trim removed 4 bases at V and 0 bases at J, leaving 3 bases unmatched. The CDR3 nucleotides are TGTGCCAGCAGCTCATCTAGCGGCTCCTACAATGAGCAGTTCGTC. As protein: CASSSSSGSYNEQFV.

At least ten counts were recorded for this clonotype. This sequence joins TRBV5-1 and TRBJ2-3; perhaps TRBD2 as D (5 bases). V lost 3 bases and J 0 bases, leaving 11 bases between the germline ends. The CDR3 covers 15 residues. Germline V gives CDR1 SGHRS, CDR2 YFSETQ. The CDR3, as DNA: TGCGCCAGCAGCTGGTCGCGGGCTAGCACAGATACGCAGTATTTT. Protein product: CASSWSRASTDTQYF.

V usage is TRBV7-2 and J usage is TRBJ1-1; a weak D match, TRBD1 (5 bases). Per germline, CDR1 SGHTA and CDR2 FQGNSA. There are 16 residues in the CDR3. Deletions cut 6 bases from V and 2 bases from J, with 19 bases between. The CDR3 DNA follows: TGTGCCAGCAGGAGAAGAGCGTATGACAGCAACACTGAAGCTTTCTTT. Encoded protein: CASRRRAYDSNTEAFF.

This clonotype was recorded a few times. J is TRBJ2-1 and V is TRBV5-1; 11 bases agree with TRBD2. Looked up from germline, CDR1 is SGHRS and CDR2 is YFSETQ. There are 17 residues in the CDR3. V dropped 0 bases and J dropped 1; count of bases not matched to a gene: 3. CDR3 sequence reads: CASSLATSGSSYNEQFF. The CDR3 nucleotides are TGCGCCAGCAGCTTGGCCACTAGCGGGAGTTCCTACAATGAGCAGTTCTTC.

This sequence joins TRBV5-1 and TRBJ2-5, with D perhaps TRBD1 or TRBD2 (5 bases each). In germline, CDR1 is SGHRS, CDR2 YFSETQ. The CDR3 spans 15 residues. The V gene lost 0 bases and the J gene lost 5 bases, with 14 bases spanning the gap. CDR3 DNA sequence: TGCGCCAGCAGCTTGGTTGGGGGAAGGGAGGAGACCCAGTACTTC. It yields the protein CASSLVGGREETQYF.

J is TRBJ2-1 and V is TRBV7-9; 9 positions agree with TRBD2. There are 16 residues in the CDR3. Trimming cost V 1 base and J 7 bases; bases outside gene matches: 8. Germline V gives CDR1 SEHNR, CDR2 FQNEAQ (reference sequence). The CDR3 sequence: CASSLVLAGYRNEQFF. DNA for the CDR3: TGTGCCAGCAGCTTAGTGCTAGCGGGATATAGGAATGAGCAGTTCTTC.

V usage is TRBV7-9 and J usage is TRBJ2-3, with TRBD2 matching over 11 bases. Germline V gene data show CDR1 as SEHNR and CDR2 as FQNEAQ (reference sequence). The CDR3 contains 17 residues. Trimming removed 1 base from V and 0 bases from J; junction bases left unmatched: 3. Here the CDR3 reads CASSLGLAGLSTDTQYF. The CDR3 DNA reads as TGTGCCAGCAGCTTAGGACTAGCGGGACTTAGCACAGATACGCAGTATTTT. Full variable domain (outside the CDR3, taken from reference TRBV7-9 and TRBJ2-3): DTGVSQNPRHKITKRGQNVTFRCDPISEHNRLYWYRQTLGQGPEFLTYFQNEAQLEKSRLLSDRFSAERPKGSFSTLEIQRTEQGDSAMYLCASSLGLAGLSTDTQYFGPGTRLTVL.

This clonotype has a single count. A clone one base away is much larger, so this may be a read error. CDR3 residues: CASSQRSGTEAFF. For the CDR3, the DNA is TGTGCCAGCAGCCAGAGATCAGGAACTGAAGCTTTCTTT. This chain uses TRBV3-1 with TRBJ1-1, with D uncertain. This CDR3 spans 13 amino acids. Per germline, CDR1 LGHDT and CDR2 YNNKEL (reference sequence). Trimming took off 3 bases at V and 5 bases at J, with 10 bases between the two ends. The variable domain in full, completed from reference TRBV3-1 and TRBJ1-1, reads DTAVSQTPKYLVTQMGNDKSIKCEQNLGHDTMYWYKQDSKKFLKIMFSYNNKELIINETVPNRFSPKSPDKAHLNLHINSLELGDSAVYFCASSQRSGTEAFFGQGTRLTVV.

This clonotype has ten or more counts. V is TRBV2 and J is TRBJ1-1; D gene ambiguous. The CDR3 runs to 14 residues. Trimming cost V 1 base and J 4 bases, with 10 bases left between them. Germline lookup yields CDR1 SNHLY and CDR2 FYNNEI. This CDR3 is CASSEEHHRTEAFF. The CDR3 DNA reads as TGTGCCAGCAGTGAAGAACATCACCGCACTGAAGCTTTCTTT.

The sample holds a few counts of this clonotype. This chain uses TRBV11-2 with TRBJ2-1; D may be TRBD1 (5 bases). V gave up 0 bases and J gave up 9 bases, with 15 bases separating them. Germline assignment: CDR1 SGHAT and CDR2 FQNNGV. The CDR3 extends over 15 amino acids. CDR3 bases: TGTGCCAGCAGCTTAGAAGGTGCAGGGTATACTGAGCAGTTCTTC. Translating it yields CASSLEGAGYTEQFF.

The chain recombines TRBV12-3 or TRBV12-4 with TRBJ1-2; D is unresolved. The CDR3 spans 14 residues. V was trimmed by 3 bases and J by 4 bases, leaving 12 bases between them. CDR3 region: CASSFSRSAYGYTF. CDR3 DNA: TGTGCCAGCAGTTTTTCCAGGTCTGCCTATGGCTACACCTTC.

The V call is TRBV11-2, the J call TRBJ2-3; no firm D call. The germline V gene encodes CDR1 SGHAT and CDR2 FQNNGV. This CDR3 is 13 amino acids long. Deletions cut 5 bases from V and 8 bases from J, with 14 bases between. CDR3 in DNA: TGTGCCAGCAGCCCACCCCGGGTGGGTACGCAGTATTTT. It encodes CASSPPRVGTQYF.

The chain links TRBV2 to TRBJ2-3; 11 bases are shared with TRBD2. The ends lost 7 bases at V and 6 bases at J; junction bases unmatched: 9. CDR1 SNHLY and CDR2 FYNNEI come from the germline V gene. The CDR3 length is 15 residues. CDR3 loop: CASTRLAGSPDTQYF. The DNA of the CDR3 is TGTGCCAGCACTAGACTAGCGGGAAGCCCCGATACGCAGTATTTT.

The rearrangement uses TRBV5-6 and TRBJ2-3; 12 bases line up with TRBD2. CDR3 size: 16 residues. Germline assignment: CDR1 SGHDT and CDR2 YYEEEE. Germline trimming cut 4 bases from V and 5 bases from J; bases unmatched to any gene: 8. The CDR3 is CASSRLAGGPGDTQYF. CDR3 bases: TGTGCCAGCAGCCGCCTAGCGGGAGGGCCGGGAGATACGCAGTATTTT.

This clonotype was recorded once. V gene TRBV6-1 combines with J gene TRBJ2-1; D is perhaps TRBD1 or TRBD2 (5 bases each). Germline V gives CDR1 MNHNS, CDR2 SASEGT. V shed 7 bases and J shed 5 bases, with 18 bases lying between them. This CDR3 comprises 15 residues. The CDR3 nucleotides read TGTGCCAGCACACAGGCGGATGGGAGTAACAATGAGCAGTTCTTC. It encodes CASTQADGSNNEQFF.

The gene calls are TRBV30 and TRBJ2-6, with D unresolved. V was trimmed by 5 bases and J by 0 bases, leaving 5 bases between them. Germline lookup yields CDR1 GTSNPN and CDR2 SVGIG (reference sequence). CDR3 length: 13 residues. CDR3 region: CAWANSGANVLTF. As DNA, the CDR3 is TGTGCCTGGGCCAACTCTGGGGCCAACGTCCTGACTTTC.

This chain connects TRBV29-1 to TRBJ1-1; no firm D call. The CDR3 has 11 residues. Deletions cut 7 bases from V and 0 bases from J, with 6 bases between. Per germline, CDR1 SQVTM and CDR2 ANQGSEA. The CDR3 protein is CSAGLNTEAFF. The CDR3 DNA follows: TGCAGCGCAGGCCTGAACACTGAAGCTTTCTTT.

This clonotype has a count of ten or more. The chain is built from TRBV2 and TRBJ2-7; 11 positions agree with TRBD2. The CDR3 totals 15 residues. V was pared by 6 bases and J by 4 bases, with 8 bases of the junction left unmatched. The germline CDR1 and CDR2 sequences are SNHLY and FYNNEI. The CDR3 DNA is TGTGCCAGCAGCGTTAGCGGGAGGGCCGGGTACGAGCAGTACTTC. The encoded protein is CASSVSGRAGYEQYF.

Ten or more counts support this clonotype. The V gene is TRBV28, the J gene TRBJ2-7, with 9 bases lining up with TRBD2. Germline V gene data show CDR1 as MDHEN and CDR2 as SYDVKM. The CDR3 extends over 16 amino acids. V was pared by 3 bases and J by 5 bases, with 11 bases of the junction left unmatched. CDR3 coding DNA: TGTGCCAGCAGTTTCCTTGGAGCGGGAGGCGGGGACGAGCAGTACTTC. This gives the protein CASSFLGAGGGDEQYF.

This clonotype was counted only a few times. V gene TRBV13 combines with J gene TRBJ1-5, with 7 bases identical to TRBD1. Trimming took 5 bases from V and 2 from J; bases not matched to a gene: 6. The CDR3 loop spans 15 amino acids. The germline CDR1 and CDR2 sequences are PRHDT and FYEKMQ (reference sequence). The CDR3 here is CASSGNGQGNQPQHF. In DNA, the CDR3 is TGTGCCAGCAGCGGGAACGGACAGGGCAATCAGCCCCAGCATTTT.

This clonotype turned up a few times. The chain carries TRBV6-1 and TRBJ1-6; 11 bases map to TRBD1. J was trimmed by 14 bases and V by 3 bases; bases with no gene match: 6. Per germline, CDR1 MNHNS and CDR2 SASEGT. CDR3 length equals 14 residues. In DNA, the CDR3 is TGTGCCAGCAGTGACTGGGACAGGGGGTGGGCCCTCCACTTT. Translating gives CASSDWDRGWALHF.

This chain joins TRBV3-1 and TRBJ1-1, with 8 bases identical to TRBD1. CDR1 LGHDT and CDR2 YNNKEL come from the germline V gene (reference sequence). The length of the CDR3 is 11 residues. With V trimmed by 6 bases and J by 8 bases, 2 bases remained unmatched. The DNA for the CDR3 is TGTGCCAGCAGGAGGGACAGGGAAGCTTTCTTT. This gives the protein CASRRDREAFF.